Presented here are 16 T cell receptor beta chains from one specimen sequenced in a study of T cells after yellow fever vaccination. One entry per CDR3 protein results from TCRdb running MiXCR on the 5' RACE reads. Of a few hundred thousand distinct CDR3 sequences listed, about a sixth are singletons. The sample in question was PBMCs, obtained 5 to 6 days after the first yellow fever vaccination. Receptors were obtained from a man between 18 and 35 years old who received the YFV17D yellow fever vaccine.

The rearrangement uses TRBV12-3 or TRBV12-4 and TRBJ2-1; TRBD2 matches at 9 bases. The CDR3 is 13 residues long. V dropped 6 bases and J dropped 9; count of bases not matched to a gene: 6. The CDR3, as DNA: TGTGCCAGCAGCCCCGGAGCGGGGGGTGAGCAGTTCTTC. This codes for CASSPGAGGEQFF.

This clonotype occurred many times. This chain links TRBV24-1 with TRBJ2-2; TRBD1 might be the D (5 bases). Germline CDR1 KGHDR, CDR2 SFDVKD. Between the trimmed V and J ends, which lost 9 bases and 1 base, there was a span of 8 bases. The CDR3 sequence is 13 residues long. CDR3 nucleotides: TGTGCCACCGAAGGGGAGAACACCGGGGAGCTGTTTTTT. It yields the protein CATEGENTGELFF.

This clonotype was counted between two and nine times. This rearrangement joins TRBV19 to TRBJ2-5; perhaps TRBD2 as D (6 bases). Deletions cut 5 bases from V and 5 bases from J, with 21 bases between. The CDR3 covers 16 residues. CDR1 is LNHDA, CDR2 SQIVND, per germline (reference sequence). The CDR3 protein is CASSSGALAPEETQYF. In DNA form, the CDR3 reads TGTGCCAGTAGTTCAGGCGCCCTAGCGCCAGAGGAGACCCAGTACTTC.

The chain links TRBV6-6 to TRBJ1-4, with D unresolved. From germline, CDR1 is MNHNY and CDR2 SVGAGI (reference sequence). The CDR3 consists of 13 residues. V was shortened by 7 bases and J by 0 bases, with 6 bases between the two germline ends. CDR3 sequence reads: CASIRSTNEKLFF. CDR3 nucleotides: TGTGCCAGCATACGGTCAACTAATGAAAAACTGTTTTTT.

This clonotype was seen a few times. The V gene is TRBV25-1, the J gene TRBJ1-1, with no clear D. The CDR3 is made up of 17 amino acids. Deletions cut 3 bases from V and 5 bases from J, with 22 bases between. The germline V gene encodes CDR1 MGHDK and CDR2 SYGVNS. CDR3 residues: CASSESVVTKRGTEAFF. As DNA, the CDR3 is TGTGCCAGCAGTGAGTCTGTGGTGACAAAACGAGGGACTGAAGCTTTCTTT.

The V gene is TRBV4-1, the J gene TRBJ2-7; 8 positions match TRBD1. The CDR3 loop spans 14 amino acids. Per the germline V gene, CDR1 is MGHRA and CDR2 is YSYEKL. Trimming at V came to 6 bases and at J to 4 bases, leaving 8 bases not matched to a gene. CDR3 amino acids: CASRVGQGLYEQYF. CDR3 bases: TGCGCCAGCAGAGTCGGACAGGGACTTTACGAGCAGTACTTC.

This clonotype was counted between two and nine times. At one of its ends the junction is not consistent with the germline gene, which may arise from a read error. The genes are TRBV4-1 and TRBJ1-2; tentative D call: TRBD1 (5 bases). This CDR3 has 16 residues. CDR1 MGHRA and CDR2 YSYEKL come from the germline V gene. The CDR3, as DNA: TGCGCCAGCAGCCAAGAAAGGGCGAGTAGGGGTATCCAGAGCGCCTTC. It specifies CASSQERASRGIQSAF.

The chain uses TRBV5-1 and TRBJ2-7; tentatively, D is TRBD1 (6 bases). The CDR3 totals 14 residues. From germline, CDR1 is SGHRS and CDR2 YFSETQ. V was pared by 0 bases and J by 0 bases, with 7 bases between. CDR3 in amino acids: CASSLGGLSYEQYF. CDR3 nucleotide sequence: TGCGCCAGCAGCTTGGGGGGGCTCTCCTACGAGCAGTACTTC.

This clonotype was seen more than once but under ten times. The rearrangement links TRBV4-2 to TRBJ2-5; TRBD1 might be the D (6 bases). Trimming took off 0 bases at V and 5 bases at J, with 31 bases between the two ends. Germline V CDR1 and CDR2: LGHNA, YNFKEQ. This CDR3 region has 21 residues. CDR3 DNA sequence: TGTGCCAGCAGCCAAGATCCAGGGGCCGGCTGGGGCCGTGACGCCAGGGAGACCCAGTACTTC. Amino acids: CASSQDPGAGWGRDARETQYF.

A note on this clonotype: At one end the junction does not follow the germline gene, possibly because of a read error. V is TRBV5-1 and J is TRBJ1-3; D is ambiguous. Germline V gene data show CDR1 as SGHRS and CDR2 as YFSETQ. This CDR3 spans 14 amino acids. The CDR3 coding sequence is TGCGCCAGCAGCTTGACGGACTCTGGAAACAGCATATATTTT. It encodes CASSLTDSGNSIYF.

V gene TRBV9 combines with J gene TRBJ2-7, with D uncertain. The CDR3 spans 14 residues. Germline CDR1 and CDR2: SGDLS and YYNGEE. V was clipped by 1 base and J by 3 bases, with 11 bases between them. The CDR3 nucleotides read TGTGCCAGCAGCGTACTCCCAGGATACTACGAGCAGTACTTC. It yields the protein CASSVLPGYYEQYF.

The CDR3 here is CASIDRGTEAFF. DNA for the CDR3: TGTGCCAGCATAGACCGGGGTACTGAAGCTTTCTTT. This rearrangement joins TRBV6-2 or TRBV6-3 to TRBJ1-1; no firm D call. The CDR3 loop spans 12 amino acids. The V end was cut by 7 bases, the J end by 5 bases, with 11 bases between. CDR1 and CDR2 (germline): MNHEY, SVGEGT.

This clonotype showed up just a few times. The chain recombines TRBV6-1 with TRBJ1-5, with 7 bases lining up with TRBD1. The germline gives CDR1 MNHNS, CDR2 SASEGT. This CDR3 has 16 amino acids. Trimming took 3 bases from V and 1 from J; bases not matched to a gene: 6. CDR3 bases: TGTGCCAGCAGTGAGTACAGGGGATCGAGCAATCAGCCCCAGCATTTT. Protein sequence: CASSEYRGSSNQPQHF.

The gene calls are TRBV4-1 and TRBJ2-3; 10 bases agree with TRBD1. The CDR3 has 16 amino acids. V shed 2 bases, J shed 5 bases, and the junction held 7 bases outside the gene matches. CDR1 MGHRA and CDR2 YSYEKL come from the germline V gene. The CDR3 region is CASSQSDRGRGDTQYF. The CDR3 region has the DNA TGCGCCAGCAGCCAATCCGACAGGGGGCGGGGAGATACGCAGTATTTT.

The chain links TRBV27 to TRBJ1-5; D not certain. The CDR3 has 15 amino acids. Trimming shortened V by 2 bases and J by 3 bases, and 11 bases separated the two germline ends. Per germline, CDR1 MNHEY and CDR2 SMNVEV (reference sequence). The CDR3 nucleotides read TGTGCCAGCAGTTTACGCGGGGTAGACAATCAGCCCCAGCATTTT. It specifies CASSLRGVDNQPQHF.

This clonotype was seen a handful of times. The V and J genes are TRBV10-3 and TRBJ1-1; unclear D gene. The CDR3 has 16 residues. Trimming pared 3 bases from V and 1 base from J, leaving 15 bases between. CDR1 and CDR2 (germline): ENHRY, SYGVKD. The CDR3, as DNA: TGTGCCATCAGTGACCCAAAGCTGGGGAAGAACACTGAAGCTTTCTTT. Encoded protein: CAISDPKLGKNTEAFF.